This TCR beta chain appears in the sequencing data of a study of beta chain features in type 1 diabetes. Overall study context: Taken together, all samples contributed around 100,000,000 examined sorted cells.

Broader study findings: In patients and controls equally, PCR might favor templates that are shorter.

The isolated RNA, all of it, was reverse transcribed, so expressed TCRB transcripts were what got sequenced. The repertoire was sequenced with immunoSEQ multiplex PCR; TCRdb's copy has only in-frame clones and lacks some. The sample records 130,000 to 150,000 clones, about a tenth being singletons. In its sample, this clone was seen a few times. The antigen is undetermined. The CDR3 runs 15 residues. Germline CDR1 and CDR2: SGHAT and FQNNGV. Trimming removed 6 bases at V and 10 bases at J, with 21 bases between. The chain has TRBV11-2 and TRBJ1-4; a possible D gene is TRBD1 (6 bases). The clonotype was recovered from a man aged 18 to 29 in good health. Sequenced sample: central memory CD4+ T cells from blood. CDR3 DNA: TGTGCCAGCAGAACAGGGTTTGATGTGTCAGGAAAACTGTTTTTT. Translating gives CASRTGFDVSGKLFF.